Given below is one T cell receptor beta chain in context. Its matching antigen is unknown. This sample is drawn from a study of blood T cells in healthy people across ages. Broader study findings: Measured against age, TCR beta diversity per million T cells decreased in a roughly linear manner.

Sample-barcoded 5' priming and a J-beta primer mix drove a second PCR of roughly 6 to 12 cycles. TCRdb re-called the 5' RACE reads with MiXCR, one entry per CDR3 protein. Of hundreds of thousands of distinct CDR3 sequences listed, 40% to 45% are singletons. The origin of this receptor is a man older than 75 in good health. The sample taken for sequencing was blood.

The CDR3 sequence is CASSLTYREMTQYF. The CDR3 DNA is TGTGCCAGCAGTTTAACTTACAGGGAAATGACCCAGTACTTC. This chain links TRBV28 with TRBJ2-5, with a possible D match to TRBD1 (6 bases). CDR1 is MDHEN, CDR2 SYDVKM, per germline. The CDR3 runs 14 residues. Between the trimmed V and J ends, which lost 2 bases and 7 bases, there was a span of 14 bases.